The 19 T cell receptor beta chains in this list originate from one sample, sequenced in a study of neurological immune-mediated disorders. TCRdb ran MiXCR on the 5' RACE reads and lists one entry per CDR3 protein. The table lists over 55,000 distinct CDR3 sequences, less than 10% of them singletons. Time point meaning: longitudinal time-point 2. The sequenced material came from PBMCs. These receptors were obtained from a young man in good health.

This clonotype showed up many times. V and J are TRBV12-3 or TRBV12-4 and TRBJ1-4; D may be TRBD1 (6 bases). The CDR3 has 14 amino acids. Trimming shortened V by 9 bases and J by 1 base, and 12 bases separated the two germline ends. In DNA, the CDR3 is TGTGCCAGTATGCAGGGGATAACTAATGAAAAACTGTTTTTT. This codes for CASMQGITNEKLFF.

This clonotype was observed many times. CDR3 loop: CASSSPSGTSGNNEQFF. CDR3 DNA sequence: TGTGCCAGCAGTTCCCCATCCGGGACTAGCGGTAACAATGAGCAGTTCTTC. J is TRBJ2-1 and V is TRBV28; the match to TRBD2 covers 11 bases. Trimming took 4 bases from V and 5 from J; bases not matched to a gene: 10. Germline CDR1 and CDR2: MDHEN and SYDVKM. The CDR3 loop spans 17 amino acids.

This clonotype was seen many times. The chain employs TRBV9 and TRBJ2-1; possibly TRBD1 for D (6 bases). Germline V lookup: CDR1 SGDLS, CDR2 YYNGEE. Trimming cost V 3 bases and J 10 bases, with 20 bases left between them. CDR3 length equals 15 residues. The CDR3 spells CASSAETGGIGEQFF. CDR3 sequence (DNA): TGTGCCAGCAGCGCCGAGACAGGCGGCATAGGGGAGCAGTTCTTC.

This clonotype is deemed medium-sized. This chain links TRBV25-1 with TRBJ2-1, with a weak D call TRBD2 (5 bases). The CDR3 runs to 13 residues. Germline CDR1 reads MGHDK; CDR2 reads SYGVNS. Trimming took 5 bases from V and 4 from J, leaving 9 bases between them. The CDR3 DNA reads as TGTGCCAGCAGTAAGGACTCTTACAATGAGCAGTTCTTC. Its protein product is CASSKDSYNEQFF. Combining the CDR3 with reference TRBV25-1 and TRBJ2-1 gives the whole variable domain EADIYQTPRYLVIGTGKKITLECSQTMGHDKMYWYQQDPGMELHLIHYSYGVNSTEKGDLSSESTVSRIRTEHFPLTLESARPSHTSQYLCASSKDSYNEQFFGPGTRLTVL.

This clonotype was detected ten times or more. The chain joins TRBV20-1 to TRBJ2-7; 9 positions agree with TRBD2. The CDR3 runs 14 residues. CDR1 is DFQATT and CDR2 is SNEGSKA in the germline V gene (reference sequence). J gave up 4 bases and V 5 bases, and 9 bases lay outside the gene matches. The CDR3 DNA sequence: TGCAGTGCTCGACTAGCGGCCCCTTCTTACGAGCAGTACTTC. Amino acids: CSARLAAPSYEQYF.

The sample holds a few counts of this clonotype. The V call is TRBV7-2, the J call TRBJ2-3; D is ambiguous. Between the trimmed V and J ends, which lost 5 bases and 5 bases, there was a span of 14 bases. The CDR3 loop spans 14 amino acids. Germline V lookup: CDR1 SGHTA, CDR2 FQGNSA. Written as DNA, the CDR3 is TGTGCCAGCAGCCCTGAATCCCTCGGAGATACGCAGTATTTT. Its translation is CASSPESLGDTQYF.

This clonotype showed up many times. The chain has TRBV6-5 and TRBJ2-5, with D unclear. Germline V gene sequence: CDR1 MNHEY, CDR2 SVGAGI. The CDR3 spans 16 residues. The ends were cut back, 2 bases at V and 7 bases at J, with 20 bases in the middle. The DNA for the CDR3 is TGTGCCAGCAGTTACCCCCGGACGGTCCGTCTGGGGACCCAGTACTTC. Its protein product is CASSYPRTVRLGTQYF.

The rearrangement links TRBV5-4 to TRBJ1-4; perhaps TRBD1 as D (6 bases). The V gene's germline CDR1 is SGHNT and CDR2 YYREEE (reference sequence). There are 15 residues in the CDR3. The V end was cut by 5 bases, the J end by 3 bases, with 14 bases between. The CDR3 DNA follows: TGTGCCAGCAGAGTTCAAGGGACACCTAATGAAAAACTGTTTTTT. Its protein product is CASRVQGTPNEKLFF. Full variable domain (outside the CDR3, taken from reference TRBV5-4 and TRBJ1-4): ETGVTQSPTHLIKTRGQQVTLRCSSQSGHNTVSWYQQALGQGPQFIFQYYREEENGRGNFPPRFSGLQFPNYSSELNVNALELDDSALYLCASRVQGTPNEKLFFGSGTQLSVL.

Worth noting for this clonotype: One end of the junction varies from germline; a read error may be responsible. The chain couples TRBV9 to TRBJ2-3; 11 bases map to TRBD2. CDR3 length: 17 amino acids. The germline CDR1 and CDR2 sequences are SGDLS and YYNGEE. CDR3 sequence (DNA): TGTGCCTGCAGCGTAGGGGTAGCGGGAGGGCGGACAGATACACAGTATTTT. Amino acids: CACSVGVAGGRTDTQYF.

Concerning this clonotype: Sequence at one end of the junction differs from germline and may be a read error. The chain employs TRBV5-1 and TRBJ2-1; 7 nucleotides line up with TRBD1. Germline V lookup: CDR1 SGHRS, CDR2 YFSETQ. The CDR3 runs 14 residues. In nucleotides, the CDR3 is TGCGCCATCAGCCCACTGGCAGGGGGTGATGAGCAGTTCTTC. This encodes CAISPLAGGDEQFF.

This clonotype was found many times. The chain uses TRBV4-2 and TRBJ2-7, with 12 bases that match TRBD2. Trimming removed 5 bases from V and 3 bases from J; junction bases left unmatched: 8. Germline assignment: CDR1 LGHNA and CDR2 YNFKEQ. The length of the CDR3 is 16 residues. The CDR3 sequence is CASSSRTSGVFYEQYF. The CDR3 coding sequence is TGTGCCAGCAGCTCTCGGACTAGCGGGGTGTTCTACGAGCAGTACTTC.

This clonotype showed up many times. This chain connects TRBV5-6 to TRBJ1-4; D unresolved. The V gene's germline CDR1 is SGHDT and CDR2 YYEEEE. The CDR3 consists of 14 residues. Trimming took 4 bases from V and 5 from J, leaving 12 bases between them. CDR3 nucleotide sequence: TGTGCCAGCAGCGTTTGGGGAATCAATGAAAAACTGTTTTTT. This sequence encodes CASSVWGINEKLFF. Full variable domain (missing parts from reference TRBV5-6 and TRBJ1-4): DAGVTQSPTHLIKTRGQQVTLRCSPKSGHDTVSWYQQALGQGPQFIFQYYEEEERQRGNFPDRFSGHQFPNYSSELNVNALLLGDSALYLCASSVWGINEKLFFGSGTQLSVL.

There are many counts of this clonotype. The gene calls are TRBV20-1 and TRBJ1-6, with TRBD1 identical over 8 bases. Germline-derived CDR1 and CDR2 are DFQATT and SNEGSKA (reference sequence). Germline trimming cut 6 bases from V and 5 bases from J; bases unmatched to any gene: 9. The CDR3 loop spans 15 amino acids. The chain's CDR3 is CSAILLQGDNSPLHF. Written as DNA, the CDR3 is TGCAGTGCCATACTACTACAGGGGGATAATTCACCCCTCCACTTT.

The V and J genes are TRBV5-1 and TRBJ1-2, with D possibly TRBD1 on 6 matching bases. The germline V and J ends were trimmed by 2 bases and 3 bases, with 11 bases remaining between them. This CDR3 has 14 amino acids. CDR1 SGHRS and CDR2 YFSETQ come from the germline V gene. The CDR3 nucleotides are TGCGCCAGCAGCTTAGGGGGGGCTGACTATGGCTACACCTTC. Residues: CASSLGGADYGYTF.

This clonotype was counted ten times or more. The chain couples TRBV24-1 to TRBJ2-7; 9 bases fit TRBD1. The V and J ends lost 9 bases and 7 bases, in that order; junction bases with no gene match: 12. This CDR3 is 14 amino acids long. Germline V gene sequence: CDR1 KGHDR, CDR2 SFDVKD. CDR3 coding DNA: TGTGCCACCGTTTCCGGGACAGGGCTCGAGGAGCAGTACTTC. As protein: CATVSGTGLEEQYF.

About this clonotype: Relative to the germline gene, one junction end is altered; a read error may explain this. V is TRBV7-8 and J is TRBJ2-6, with a tentative D call TRBD2 (6 bases). This CDR3 comprises 14 residues. Germline V gene sequence: CDR1 SGHVS, CDR2 FQNEAQ. The CDR3 bases are TGTGCCAGCAGCTTATTAGCGGCCTCCTGCGAGCAGCACTTC. Encoded protein: CASSLLAASCEQHF.

This clonotype appeared many times. This sequence joins TRBV15 and TRBJ2-7, with 10 nucleotides matching TRBD1. The germline V gene has CDR1 LNHNV and CDR2 YYDKDF (reference sequence). Trimming removed 8 bases from V and 3 bases from J; junction bases left unmatched: 10. This CDR3 is 15 amino acids long. CDR3 sequence: CATRIGTGEIYEQYF. CDR3 DNA sequence: TGTGCCACCCGTATAGGGACAGGGGAAATCTACGAGCAGTACTTC.

A note on this clonotype: This may be a read error, as it is one base from a much larger clone. The chain employs TRBV7-2 and TRBJ2-3; D remains ambiguous. Trimming cost V 2 bases and J 4 bases, with 7 bases left between them. Germline assignment: CDR1 SGHTA and CDR2 FQGNSA. The CDR3 totals 13 residues. CDR3 in amino acids: CASSLHAADTQYF. The CDR3, as DNA: TGTGCCAGCAGCTTACATGCGGCAGATACGCAGTATTTT.

In its sample, this clonotype was seen many times. The chain recombines TRBV5-1 with TRBJ1-2; D is unclear. The germline V and J ends were trimmed by 4 bases and 6 bases, with 16 bases remaining between them. The CDR3 is 14 residues long. In germline, CDR1 is SGHRS, CDR2 YFSETQ. The CDR3 is CASSPLQLYNGYTF. The CDR3, as DNA: TGCGCCAGCAGCCCCCTACAACTCTATAATGGCTACACCTTC.